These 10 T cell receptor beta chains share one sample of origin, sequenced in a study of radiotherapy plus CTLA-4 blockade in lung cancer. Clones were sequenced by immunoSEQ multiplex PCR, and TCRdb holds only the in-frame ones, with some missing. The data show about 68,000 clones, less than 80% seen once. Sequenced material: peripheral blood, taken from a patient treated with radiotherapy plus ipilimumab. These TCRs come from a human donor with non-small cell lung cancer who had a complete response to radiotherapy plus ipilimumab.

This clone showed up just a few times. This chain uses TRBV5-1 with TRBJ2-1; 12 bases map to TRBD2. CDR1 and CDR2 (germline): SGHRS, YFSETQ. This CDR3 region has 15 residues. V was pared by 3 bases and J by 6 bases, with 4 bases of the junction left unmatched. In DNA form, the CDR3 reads TGCGCCAGCAGCTGGCTAGCGGGAGGGGTCAATGAGCAGTTCTTC. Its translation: CASSWLAGGVNEQFF.

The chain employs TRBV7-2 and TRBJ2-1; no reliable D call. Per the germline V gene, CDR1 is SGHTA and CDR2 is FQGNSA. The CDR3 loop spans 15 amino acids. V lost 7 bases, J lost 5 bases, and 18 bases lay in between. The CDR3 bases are TGTGCCAGCACCCAAGACGCCGCGAACGACAATGAGCAGTTCTTC. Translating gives CASTQDAANDNEQFF.

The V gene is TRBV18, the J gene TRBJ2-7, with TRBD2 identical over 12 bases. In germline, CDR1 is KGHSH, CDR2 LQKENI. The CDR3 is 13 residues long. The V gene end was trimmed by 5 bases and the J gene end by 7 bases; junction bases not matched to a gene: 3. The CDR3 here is CASSATSGSEQYV. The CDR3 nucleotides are TGTGCCAGCTCAGCGACTAGCGGGAGTGAGCAGTACGTC.

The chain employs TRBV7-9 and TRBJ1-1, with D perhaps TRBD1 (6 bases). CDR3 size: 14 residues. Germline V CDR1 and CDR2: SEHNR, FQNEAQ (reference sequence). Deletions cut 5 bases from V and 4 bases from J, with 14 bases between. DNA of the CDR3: TGTGCCAGCAGCCTACGACAGGAGCTCACTGAAGCTTTCTTT. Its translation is CASSLRQELTEAFF.

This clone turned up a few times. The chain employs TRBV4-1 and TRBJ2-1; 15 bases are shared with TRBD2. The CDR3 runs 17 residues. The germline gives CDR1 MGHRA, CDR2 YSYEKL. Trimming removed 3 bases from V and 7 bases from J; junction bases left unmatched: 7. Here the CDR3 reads CASSHRTSGRAINEQFF. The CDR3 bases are TGCGCCAGCAGCCACCGGACTAGCGGGAGGGCTATAAATGAGCAGTTCTTC.

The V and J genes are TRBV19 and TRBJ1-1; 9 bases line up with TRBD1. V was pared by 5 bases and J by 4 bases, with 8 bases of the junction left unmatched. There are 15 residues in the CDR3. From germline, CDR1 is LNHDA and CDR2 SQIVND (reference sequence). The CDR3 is CASSELATGGTEAFF. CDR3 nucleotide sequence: TGTGCCAGTAGTGAGCTCGCGACAGGGGGCACTGAAGCTTTCTTT.

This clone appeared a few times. CDR3 sequence (DNA): TGTGCCAGTACCATAGGGGGGGGGCGGCTAAACATTCAGTACTTC. It yields the protein CASTIGGGRLNIQYF. V is TRBV19 and J is TRBJ2-4; tentative D call: TRBD2 (7 bases). This CDR3 has 15 residues. Between the trimmed V and J ends, which lost 7 bases and 6 bases, there was a span of 19 bases. Germline-derived CDR1 and CDR2 are LNHDA and SQIVND (reference sequence).

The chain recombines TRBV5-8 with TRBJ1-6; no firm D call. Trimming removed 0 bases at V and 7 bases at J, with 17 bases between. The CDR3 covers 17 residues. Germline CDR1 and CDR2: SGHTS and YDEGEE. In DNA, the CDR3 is TGTGCCAGCAGCTTGGGGGTTCAATCACGGTGGAATTCACCCCTCCACTTT. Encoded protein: CASSLGVQSRWNSPLHF.

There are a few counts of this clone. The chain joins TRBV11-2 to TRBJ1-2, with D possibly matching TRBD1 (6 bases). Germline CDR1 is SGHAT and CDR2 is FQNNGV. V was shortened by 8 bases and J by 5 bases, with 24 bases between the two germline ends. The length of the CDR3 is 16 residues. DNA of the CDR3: TGTGCCAGCCGACCGATTAGGGCCAAGGGGGGGTATGGCTACACCTTC. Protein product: CASRPIRAKGGYGYTF.

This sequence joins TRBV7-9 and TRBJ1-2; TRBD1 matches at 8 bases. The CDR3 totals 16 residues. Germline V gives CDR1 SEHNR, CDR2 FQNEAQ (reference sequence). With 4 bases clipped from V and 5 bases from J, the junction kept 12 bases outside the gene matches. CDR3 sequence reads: CASSSGQGGIHYGYTF. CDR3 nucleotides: TGTGCCAGCAGCTCCGGACAGGGAGGGATCCATTATGGCTACACCTTC.